The T cell receptor beta chain under discussion was sequenced for a study of OX40 agonist ivuxolimab in advanced cancers. The CDR3 loop spans 14 amino acids. V dropped 0 bases and J dropped 4 bases, with 13 bases sitting between them. Looked up from germline, CDR1 is GTSNPN and CDR2 is SVGIG (reference sequence). Libraries were prepared by immunoSEQ multiplex PCR; TCRdb keeps only in-frame clonotypes and omits some of them. The sample has tens of thousands of clones, about 93% seen once. V gene TRBV30 combines with J gene TRBJ2-7; no reliable D call. This material consisted of CD4+ or CD8+ T cells sorted from blood, taken in a trial of the OX40 agonist ivuxolimab. The sequence came from an adult with an advanced solid tumor such as melanoma, head and neck, liver or kidney cancer. CDR3 amino acids: CAWSVPPPVYEQYF. The CDR3 DNA sequence: TGTGCCTGGAGTGTACCCCCTCCCGTTTACGAGCAGTACTTC.